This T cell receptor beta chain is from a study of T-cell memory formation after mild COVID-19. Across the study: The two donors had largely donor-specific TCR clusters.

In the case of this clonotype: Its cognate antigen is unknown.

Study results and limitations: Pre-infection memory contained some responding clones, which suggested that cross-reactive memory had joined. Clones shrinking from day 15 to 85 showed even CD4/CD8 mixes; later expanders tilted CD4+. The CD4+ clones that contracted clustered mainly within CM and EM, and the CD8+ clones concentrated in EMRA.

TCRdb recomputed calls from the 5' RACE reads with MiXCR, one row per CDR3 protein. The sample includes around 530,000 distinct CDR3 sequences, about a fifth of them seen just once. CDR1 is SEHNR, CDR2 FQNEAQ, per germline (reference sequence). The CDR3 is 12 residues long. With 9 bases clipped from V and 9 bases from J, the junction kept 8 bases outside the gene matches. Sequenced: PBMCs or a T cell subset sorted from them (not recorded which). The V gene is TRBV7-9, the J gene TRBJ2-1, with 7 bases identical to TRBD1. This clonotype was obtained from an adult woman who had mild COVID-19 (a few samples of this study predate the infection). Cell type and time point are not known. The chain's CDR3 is CARGGRGGEQFF. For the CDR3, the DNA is TGTGCCAGAGGGGGCCGCGGCGGTGAGCAGTTCTTC.